Below, 15 T cell receptor beta chains from the same sample are listed, as sequenced in a study of blood T cell repertoires in COVID-19. Assay used: immunoSEQ multiplex PCR; TCRdb lists only in-frame clones, some missing. The sample yields 150,000 to 200,000 clones, 86% seen once. Material: peripheral blood. Receptor source: a man aged 50-59 years with active or convalescent COVID-19.

The CDR3 here is CASSLAQLAGVTDTQYF. CDR3 DNA sequence: TGTGCCAGCAGTTTAGCCCAACTAGCGGGGGTGACAGATACGCAGTATTTT. The J gene is TRBJ2-3, the V gene TRBV6-2 or TRBV6-3; 11 bases agree with TRBD2. Germline V CDR1 and CDR2: MNHEY, SVGEGT. V lost 4 bases and J lost 3; bases outside the gene matches: 9. The CDR3 has 17 amino acids.

The chain joins TRBV9 to TRBJ1-3; 10 bases agree with TRBD1. This CDR3 region has 15 residues. Germline trimming cut 3 bases from V and 4 bases from J; bases unmatched to any gene: 4. The germline V gene has CDR1 SGDLS and CDR2 YYNGEE. In DNA, the CDR3 is TGTGCCAGCAGCGGACAGGGGGCAAGAGGAAACACCATATATTTT. Translating it yields CASSGQGARGNTIYF.

The gene calls are TRBV5-5 and TRBJ1-1; TRBD1 matches at 9 bases. V gave up 1 base and J gave up 3 bases; unmatched junction bases: 1. The germline V gene encodes CDR1 SGHKS and CDR2 YYEKEE (reference sequence). The CDR3 has 14 amino acids. The CDR3 region has the DNA TGTGCCAGCAGCTTGCGACAGGGGGACACTGAAGCTTTCTTT. Protein: CASSLRQGDTEAFF. Full variable domain (rest looked up from reference TRBV5-5 and TRBJ1-1): DAGVTQSPTHLIKTRGQQVTLRCSPISGHKSVSWYQQVLGQGPQFIFQYYEKEERGRGNFPDRFSARQFPNYSSELNVNALLLGDSALYLCASSLRQGDTEAFFGQGTRLTVV.

The chain recombines TRBV30 with TRBJ2-7, with TRBD2 matching over 7 bases. Trimming cost V 2 bases and J 3 bases; bases outside gene matches: 10. The CDR3 spans 15 residues. Germline CDR1 GTSNPN, CDR2 SVGIG (reference sequence). CDR3 sequence: CAWSKVTSAFYEQYF. The CDR3 nucleotides read TGTGCCTGGAGTAAAGTCACTAGCGCATTCTACGAGCAGTACTTC.

The V call is TRBV3-1 (or the pseudogene TRBV3-2), the J call TRBJ1-5, with no clear D. V was trimmed by 0 bases and J by 6 bases, leaving 15 bases between them. The germline gives CDR1 LGHDT, CDR2 YNNKEL (reference sequence). The CDR3 runs 16 residues. CDR3 nucleotide sequence: TGTGCCAGCAGCCAAGATTTGCCCAAAGCTCGTCAGCCCCAGCATTTT. Its translation is CASSQDLPKARQPQHF.

This chain joins TRBV4-2 and TRBJ1-5; 8 nucleotides line up with TRBD1. Germline V gene data show CDR1 as LGHNA and CDR2 as YNFKEQ. The CDR3 has 15 residues. V dropped 0 bases and J dropped 4; count of bases not matched to a gene: 2. As DNA, the CDR3 is TGTGCCAGCAGCCAAGACGGACAGGGAAATCAGCCCCAGCATTTT. It encodes CASSQDGQGNQPQHF.

The chain has TRBV7-2 and TRBJ2-5, with a weak D call TRBD2 (6 bases). The CDR3 is 15 residues long. Trimming cost V 0 bases and J 3 bases, with 11 bases left between them. Per germline, CDR1 SGHTA and CDR2 FQGNSA. CDR3 sequence reads: CASSLAVSGKETQYF. Written as DNA, the CDR3 is TGTGCCAGCAGCTTAGCGGTTAGCGGAAAAGAGACCCAGTACTTC.

This chain joins TRBV4-2 and TRBJ2-7, with D perhaps TRBD2 (6 bases). Germline CDR1 LGHNA, CDR2 YNFKEQ. The CDR3 spans 14 residues. V lost 4 bases, J lost 4 bases, and 14 bases lay in between. As DNA, the CDR3 is TGTGCCAGCAGCCGCACGGGGGAGATATACGAGCAGTACTTC. Its translation is CASSRTGEIYEQYF.

V is TRBV5-8 and J is TRBJ2-5; TRBD2 aligns across 9 bases. Germline V gives CDR1 SGHTS, CDR2 YDEGEE. Unmatched junction bases numbered 10, after V lost 6 bases and J lost 4 bases. There are 15 residues in the CDR3. The CDR3 spells CASMRLAVARETQYF. In DNA form, the CDR3 reads TGTGCCAGCATGCGACTAGCGGTTGCGAGAGAGACCCAGTACTTC.

This clone was counted a single time. This chain links TRBV12-3 or TRBV12-4 with TRBJ2-7; 10 nucleotides agree with TRBD2. J was trimmed by 4 bases and V by 6 bases; bases with no gene match: 3. CDR3 length: 13 residues. Here the CDR3 DNA reads TGTGCCAGCAGGGCTAGCGGGAGTTACGAGCAGTACTTC. Amino acid sequence: CASRASGSYEQYF.

The chain couples TRBV25-1 to TRBJ1-4; maybe TRBD1 (5 bases). The CDR3 has 17 amino acids. Trimming cost V 0 bases and J 5 bases, with 16 bases left between them. The germline V gene encodes CDR1 MGHDK and CDR2 SYGVNS. The CDR3 nucleotides are TGTGCCAGCAGTGAATATAGGGGAGGGCGTCAGAATGAAAAACTGTTTTTT. Amino acid sequence: CASSEYRGGRQNEKLFF.

This clone was seen just once. The chain joins TRBV5-1 to TRBJ1-2, with D possibly being TRBD1 (5 bases). The CDR3 runs 13 residues. Deletions cut 2 bases from V and 5 bases from J, with 10 bases between. Per the germline V gene, CDR1 is SGHRS and CDR2 is YFSETQ. The CDR3 loop reads CASSFGQGYGYTF. In DNA, the CDR3 is TGCGCCAGCAGCTTTGGCCAGGGTTATGGCTACACCTTC.

V gene TRBV24-1 combines with J gene TRBJ2-7; perhaps TRBD2 as D (5 bases). The CDR3 runs to 13 residues. V lost 4 bases and J lost 0, with 6 bases in between. Germline V gene sequence: CDR1 KGHDR, CDR2 SFDVKD. The CDR3 protein is CATSEGSSYEQYF. The DNA for the CDR3 is TGTGCCACCAGTGAGGGGAGCTCCTACGAGCAGTACTTC.

This clone is a singleton in its sample. Here the CDR3 reads CASSQPTQGLETQYF. CDR3 in DNA: TGTGCCAGCAGCCAGCCCACACAGGGTTTAGAGACCCAGTACTTC. The V and J genes are TRBV3-1 (or the pseudogene TRBV3-2) and TRBJ2-5, with a weak D call TRBD1 (6 bases). Germline values: CDR1 LGHDT, CDR2 YNNKEL (reference sequence). This CDR3 is 15 amino acids long. V lost 3 bases and J lost 4, with 15 bases in between.

J is TRBJ2-7 and V is TRBV11-2; TRBD2 matches 10 bases. Losses at the gene ends were 4 bases for V and 3 bases for J; bases not matched to a gene: 6. The CDR3 sequence is 15 residues long. Germline CDR1 is SGHAT and CDR2 is FQNNGV. CDR3: CASSSLAGAIYEQYF. CDR3 bases: TGTGCCAGCAGCTCGCTAGCGGGAGCGATCTACGAGCAGTACTTC. Full variable domain (missing parts from reference TRBV11-2 and TRBJ2-7): EAGVAQSPRYKIIEKRQSVAFWCNPISGHATLYWYQQILGQGPKLLIQFQNNGVVDDSQLPKDRFSAERLKGVDSTLKIQPAKLEDSAVYLCASSSLAGAIYEQYFGPGTRLTVT.